This T cell receptor beta chain was found in a study of blood T cell repertoires in COVID-19. Per germline, CDR1 MNHNY and CDR2 SVGAGI (reference sequence). J lost 4 bases, V lost 5 bases, and 10 bases had no gene match. This CDR3 is 16 amino acids long. Authors' methods: Amplification from reference gene primers served as the basis for estimated nucleated cell counts. The protocol was immunoSEQ multiplex PCR, while the TCRdb copy is restricted to in-frame clones and leaves out a portion. V and J calls and clone size are as listed in that table; D and trimming were resolved from the DNA. The table lists roughly 300,000 clones, 90% to 95% of them singletons.

The chain recombines TRBV6-6 with TRBJ1-5; TRBD1 aligns across 8 bases. Sequencing used peripheral blood. This receptor was obtained from a woman aged 25 to 39 with COVID-19, enrolled during active disease. The CDR3, as DNA: TGTGCCAGCAGTACCGGACAGGGCGGGGGAAATCAGCCCCAGCATTTT. This translates into CASSTGQGGGNQPQHF.